The 19 T cell receptor beta chains reported below all come from one sample, sequenced in a study of T-cell memory formation after mild COVID-19. TCRdb called the 5' RACE reads again in MiXCR, with one record for every CDR3 protein. The sample includes roughly 100,000 distinct CDR3 sequences, 9.5% to 15% of them seen just once. Sequenced material: PBMCs or a T cell subset sorted from them (not recorded which). The source of these receptors is an adult woman who had mild COVID-19 (a few samples of this study predate the infection). Cell type and time point are not known.

This clonotype was observed at least ten times. The chain combines TRBV20-1 with TRBJ2-1, with 9 bases aligning to TRBD2. CDR3 length: 13 residues. J was trimmed by 7 bases and V by 6 bases; bases with no gene match: 7. Germline CDR1 DFQATT, CDR2 SNEGSKA (reference sequence). The CDR3 sequence is CSARGGARNEQFF. The CDR3 region has the DNA TGCAGTGCCCGCGGGGGGGCGCGTAATGAGCAGTTCTTC.

This chain connects TRBV7-2 to TRBJ2-5, with TRBD2 matching 8 bases. Germline assignment: CDR1 SGHTA and CDR2 FQGNSA. V lost 4 bases, J lost 5 bases, and 18 bases stayed unmatched. The CDR3 covers 18 residues. The CDR3 sequence: CASSSPPHKAGVGETQYF. The CDR3 nucleotides are TGTGCCAGCAGCTCACCCCCGCATAAAGCGGGAGTGGGGGAGACCCAGTACTTC.

This sequence joins TRBV7-9 and TRBJ1-1; 7 positions agree with TRBD1. Germline V CDR1 and CDR2: SEHNR, FQNEAQ (reference sequence). The CDR3 sequence is 15 residues long. Trimming cost V 5 bases and J 1 base; bases outside gene matches: 7. The CDR3 spells CASSPETGPNTEAFF. The CDR3 DNA follows: TGTGCCAGCAGCCCTGAGACAGGGCCGAACACTGAAGCTTTCTTT.

The sample holds a few counts of this clonotype. V usage is TRBV5-1 and J usage is TRBJ2-1; TRBD1 matches at 9 bases. Germline trimming cut 3 bases from V and 0 bases from J; bases unmatched to any gene: 4. In germline, CDR1 is SGHRS, CDR2 YFSETQ. This CDR3 is built from 16 residues. The chain's CDR3 is CASSSTGQGSYNEQFF. Written as DNA, the CDR3 is TGCGCCAGCAGCTCAACGGGACAGGGCTCCTACAATGAGCAGTTCTTC.

This clonotype was detected only a few times. The chain employs TRBV20-1 and TRBJ2-3; tentative D call: TRBD1 (5 bases). V was clipped by 1 base and J by 2 bases, with 13 bases between them. The CDR3 is 15 residues long. The germline CDR1 and CDR2 sequences are DFQATT and SNEGSKA (reference sequence). This CDR3 reads CSARVLAGNTDTQYF. The DNA of the CDR3 is TGCAGTGCTAGAGTGTTGGCAGGGAACACAGATACGCAGTATTTT.

The chain recombines TRBV9 with TRBJ2-1; 8 bases agree with TRBD2. J gave up 7 bases and V 3 bases, and 18 bases lay outside the gene matches. The germline gives CDR1 SGDLS, CDR2 YYNGEE. CDR3 length: 18 amino acids. This CDR3 is CASSADPGWAGGTNEQFF. The DNA of the CDR3 is TGTGCCAGCAGCGCCGATCCGGGTTGGGCGGGAGGAACGAATGAGCAGTTCTTC.

This clonotype was counted between two and nine times. This chain links TRBV20-1 with TRBJ2-3; 7 positions match TRBD2. This CDR3 contains 14 residues. J was trimmed by 1 base and V by 7 bases; bases with no gene match: 8. CDR1 and CDR2 (germline): DFQATT, SNEGSKA (reference sequence). The chain's CDR3 is CSVQRGYGTDTQYF. The CDR3, as DNA: TGCAGTGTCCAGCGGGGTTACGGCACAGATACGCAGTATTTT.

This clonotype has more than one count but fewer than ten. The gene calls are TRBV6-5 and TRBJ2-7; no reliable D call. V was pared by 6 bases and J by 2 bases, with 14 bases between. This CDR3 has 14 residues. Germline CDR1 reads MNHEY; CDR2 reads SVGAGI. CDR3 DNA: TGTGCCAGCAGGGTCCCGGGTCGGCCCTACGAGCAGTACTTC. Translating it yields CASRVPGRPYEQYF.

This chain links TRBV4-2 with TRBJ2-3; D may match TRBD1 or TRBD2 (5 bases each). The germline V gene has CDR1 LGHNA and CDR2 YNFKEQ. This CDR3 has 13 residues. V was clipped by 1 base and J by 10 bases, with 12 bases between them. The CDR3: CASSQAVGDAQYF. In DNA form, the CDR3 reads TGTGCCAGCAGCCAAGCGGTAGGGGACGCGCAGTATTTT.

The V gene is TRBV15, the J gene TRBJ2-1, with 8 bases that match TRBD1. This CDR3 has 15 amino acids. Germline V gives CDR1 LNHNV, CDR2 YYDKDF (reference sequence). The junction had 5 bases not matched to a gene; V was cut back by 0 bases and J by 7 bases. The CDR3 here is CATSRDRGLGNEQFF. In nucleotides, the CDR3 is TGTGCCACCAGCAGAGACAGGGGGCTAGGAAATGAGCAGTTCTTC.

This clonotype has more than one count but fewer than ten. This chain joins TRBV4-3 and TRBJ2-1; TRBD2 matches at 11 bases. The V segment lost 4 bases and the J segment 7 bases; nucleotides outside the gene matches: 9. Germline V CDR1 and CDR2: LGHNA, YSLEER. The CDR3 is 16 residues long. The CDR3 sequence is CASSPTALAGVNEQFF. In DNA, the CDR3 is TGCGCCAGCAGCCCCACGGCACTAGCGGGAGTAAATGAGCAGTTCTTC.

This clonotype was detected a few times. The gene calls are TRBV29-1 and TRBJ2-7; 7 nucleotides align to TRBD1. Germline V gene lookup returns CDR1 SQVTM and CDR2 ANQGSEA. The CDR3 runs 14 residues. Losses at the gene ends were 4 bases for V and 4 bases for J; bases not matched to a gene: 10. The CDR3 is CSVGGDGRGYEQYF. As DNA, the CDR3 is TGCAGCGTTGGGGGTGATGGCAGGGGGTACGAGCAGTACTTC.

Only one count was recorded for this clonotype. The V and J genes are TRBV3-1 and TRBJ2-3; TRBD2 might be the D (5 bases). The germline CDR1 and CDR2 sequences are LGHDT and YNNKEL (reference sequence). There are 13 residues in the CDR3. Trimming cost V 8 bases and J 7 bases, with 16 bases left between them. The CDR3 reads CASGLAGINTQYF. The CDR3 nucleotides are TGTGCCAGCGGTCTGGCGGGCATAAATACGCAGTATTTT.

The rearrangement links TRBV7-2 to TRBJ1-5; D gene uncertain. This CDR3 spans 15 amino acids. V gave up 1 base and J gave up 3 bases, with 10 bases separating them. CDR1 and CDR2 from the germline V gene are SGHTA and FQGNSA. The CDR3, as DNA: TGTGCCAGCAGCTTAGACTCGGGGTCCAATCAGCCCCAGCATTTT. This translates into CASSLDSGSNQPQHF. The full variable domain, with the rest looked up from reference TRBV7-2 and TRBJ1-5, is GAGVSQSPSNKVTEKGKDVELRCDPISGHTALYWYRQSLGQGLEFLIYFQGNSAPDKSGLPSDRFSAERTGGSVSTLTIQRTQQEDSAVYLCASSLDSGSNQPQHFGDGTRLSIL.

This clonotype was observed a handful of times. This rearrangement joins TRBV29-1 to TRBJ2-5, with D maybe TRBD2 (5 bases). The V end lost 0 bases, the J end lost 5 bases, and 19 bases lay between the germline ends. Germline CDR1 is SQVTM and CDR2 is ANQGSEA. The CDR3 runs to 16 residues. CDR3 in amino acids: CSVEDEGSSQTETQYF. The CDR3 DNA reads as TGCAGCGTTGAAGACGAGGGTAGCTCCCAGACGGAGACCCAGTACTTC. Full variable domain (remainder filled in from reference TRBV29-1 and TRBJ2-5): SAVISQKPSRDICQRGTSLTIQCQVDSQVTMMFWYRQQPGQSLTLIATANQGSEATYESGFVIDKFPISRPNLTFSTLTVSNMSPEDSSIYLCSVEDEGSSQTETQYFGPGTRLLVL.

The chain recombines TRBV7-3 with TRBJ2-1; D remains unclear. The V gene lost 0 bases and the J gene lost 0 bases, with 12 bases spanning the gap. The CDR3 is 17 residues long. CDR1 and CDR2 from the germline V gene are SGHTA and FQGTGA. CDR3 sequence reads: CASSLTGWGGSYNEQFF. DNA of the CDR3: TGTGCCAGCAGCTTAACGGGTTGGGGTGGCTCCTACAATGAGCAGTTCTTC. Together with reference TRBV7-3 and TRBJ2-1, the CDR3 gives the full variable domain: GAGVSQTPSNKVTEKGKYVELRCDPISGHTALYWYRQSLGQGPEFLIYFQGTGAADDSGLPNDRFFAVRPEGSVSTLKIQRTERGDSAVYLCASSLTGWGGSYNEQFFGPGTRLTVL.

This clonotype was counted only a few times. This rearrangement joins TRBV5-5 to TRBJ2-2, with a weak D call TRBD1 (6 bases). From germline, CDR1 is SGHKS and CDR2 YYEKEE (reference sequence). V was shortened by 0 bases and J by 2 bases, with 8 bases between the two germline ends. The CDR3 contains 15 residues. The CDR3 protein is CASSLVGHNTGELFF. The CDR3 DNA sequence: TGTGCCAGCAGCTTGGTGGGACACAACACCGGGGAGCTGTTTTTT.

The genes are TRBV27 and TRBJ2-7; D remains ambiguous. The germline V and J ends were trimmed by 5 bases and 0 bases, with 5 bases remaining between them. Germline lookup yields CDR1 MNHEY and CDR2 SMNVEV (reference sequence). This CDR3 spans 12 amino acids. CDR3 in DNA: TGTGCCAGCAGTACCTCCTCCTACGAGCAGTACTTC. Amino acid sequence: CASSTSSYEQYF.

This clonotype appeared many times. CDR3 loop: CASSLVGSGDEQFF. Written as DNA, the CDR3 is TGTGCCAGCAGCTTAGTTGGTAGCGGGGATGAGCAGTTCTTC. The chain links TRBV11-2 to TRBJ2-1, with TRBD2 matching over 8 bases. This CDR3 region has 14 residues. The V segment lost 1 base and the J segment 8 bases; nucleotides outside the gene matches: 4. The germline CDR1 and CDR2 sequences are SGHAT and FQNNGV.